This T cell receptor (beta chain) stems from a study of blood T cell repertoires in COVID-19. Using immunoSEQ multiplex PCR, the repertoire was profiled, and TCRdb retains in-frame clones only, with some absent. The data show around 270,000 clones, about 83% seen once. With 5 bases removed from V and 4 bases from J, the gap between germline ends came to 15 bases. The CDR3 extends over 14 amino acids. Germline lookup yields CDR1 LNHDA and CDR2 SQIVND (reference sequence). The chain combines TRBV19 with TRBJ2-7; D might be TRBD2 (6 bases). The sequenced sample consisted of peripheral blood. The TCR originated in a woman in her thirties or forties who had recovered from COVID-19. DNA for the CDR3: TGTGCCAGTAGTCCGGGACTCCCGGGGTACGAGCAGTACTTC. Translation gives CASSPGLPGYEQYF.